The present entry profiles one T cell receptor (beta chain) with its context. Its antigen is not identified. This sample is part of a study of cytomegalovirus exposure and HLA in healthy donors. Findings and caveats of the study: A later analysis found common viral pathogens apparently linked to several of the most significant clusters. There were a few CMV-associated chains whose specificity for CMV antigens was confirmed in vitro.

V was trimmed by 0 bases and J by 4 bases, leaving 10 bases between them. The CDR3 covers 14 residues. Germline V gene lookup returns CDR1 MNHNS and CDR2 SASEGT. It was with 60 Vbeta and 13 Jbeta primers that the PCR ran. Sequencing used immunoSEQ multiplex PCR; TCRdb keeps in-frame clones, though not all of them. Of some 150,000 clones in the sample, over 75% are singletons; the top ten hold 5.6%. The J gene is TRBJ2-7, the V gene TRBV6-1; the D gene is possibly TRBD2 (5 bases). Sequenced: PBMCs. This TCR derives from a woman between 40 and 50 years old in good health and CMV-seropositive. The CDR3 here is CASSEALVSYEQYF. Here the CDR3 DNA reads TGTGCCAGCAGTGAAGCACTAGTCTCTTACGAGCAGTACTTC.